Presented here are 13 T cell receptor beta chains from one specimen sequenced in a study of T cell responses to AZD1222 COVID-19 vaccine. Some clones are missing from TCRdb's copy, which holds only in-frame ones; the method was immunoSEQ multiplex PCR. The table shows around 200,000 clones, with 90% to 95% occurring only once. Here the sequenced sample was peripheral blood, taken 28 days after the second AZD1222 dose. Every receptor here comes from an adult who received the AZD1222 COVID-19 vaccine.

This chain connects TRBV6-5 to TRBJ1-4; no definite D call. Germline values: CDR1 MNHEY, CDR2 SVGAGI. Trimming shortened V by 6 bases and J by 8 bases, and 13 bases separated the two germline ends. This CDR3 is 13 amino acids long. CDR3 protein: CASSPDLWEKLFF. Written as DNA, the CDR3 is TGTGCCAGCAGCCCGGACCTATGGGAAAAACTGTTTTTT.

CDR3 bases: TGTGCCAGTAGTATAGTTACCTCTCGAAAGACTGAAGCTTTCTTT. Its protein is CASSIVTSRKTEAFF. V and J are TRBV19 and TRBJ1-1; D is ambiguous. The ends were cut back, 1 base at V and 5 bases at J, with 14 bases in the middle. Per germline, CDR1 LNHDA and CDR2 SQIVND (reference sequence). The CDR3 runs 15 residues.

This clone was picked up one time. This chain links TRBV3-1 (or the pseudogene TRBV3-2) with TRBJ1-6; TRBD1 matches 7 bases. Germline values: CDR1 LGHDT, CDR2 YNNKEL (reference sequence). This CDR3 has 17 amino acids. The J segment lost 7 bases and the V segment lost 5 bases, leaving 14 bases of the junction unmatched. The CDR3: CASSTRTDRRRNSPLHF. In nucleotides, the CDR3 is TGTGCCAGCAGCACCCGGACGGACAGGCGTAGGAATTCACCCCTCCACTTT.

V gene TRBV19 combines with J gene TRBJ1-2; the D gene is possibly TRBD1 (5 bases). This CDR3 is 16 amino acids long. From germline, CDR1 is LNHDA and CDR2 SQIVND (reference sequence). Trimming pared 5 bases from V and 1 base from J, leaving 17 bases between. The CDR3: CASSVSGTNYNYGYTF. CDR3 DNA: TGTGCCAGTAGTGTTTCCGGGACGAACTATAACTATGGCTACACCTTC.

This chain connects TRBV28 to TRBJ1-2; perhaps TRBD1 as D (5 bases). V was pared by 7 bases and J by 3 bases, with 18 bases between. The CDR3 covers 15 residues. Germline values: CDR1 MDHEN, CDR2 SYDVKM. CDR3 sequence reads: CASTSPGRVDYGYTF. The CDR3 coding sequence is TGTGCCAGCACCTCACCCGGCAGGGTAGACTATGGCTACACCTTC.

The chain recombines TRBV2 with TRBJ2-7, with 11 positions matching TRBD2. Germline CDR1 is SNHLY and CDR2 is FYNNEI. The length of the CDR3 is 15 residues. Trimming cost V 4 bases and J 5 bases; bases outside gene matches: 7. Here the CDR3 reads CASSAASGRRDEQYF. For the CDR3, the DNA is TGTGCCAGCAGTGCGGCTAGCGGGAGGAGGGACGAGCAGTACTTC.

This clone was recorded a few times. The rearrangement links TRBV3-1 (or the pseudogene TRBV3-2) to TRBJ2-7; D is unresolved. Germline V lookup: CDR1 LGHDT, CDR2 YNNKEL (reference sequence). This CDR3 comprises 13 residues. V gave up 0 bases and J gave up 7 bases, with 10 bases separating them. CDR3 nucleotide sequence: TGTGCCAGCAGCCAAGATATGGGGTTAGAGCAGTACTTC. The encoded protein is CASSQDMGLEQYF.

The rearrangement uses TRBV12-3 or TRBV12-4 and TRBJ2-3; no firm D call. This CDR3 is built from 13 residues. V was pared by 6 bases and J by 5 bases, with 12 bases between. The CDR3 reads CASRQALVDTQYF. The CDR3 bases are TGTGCCAGCAGACAAGCTCTTGTAGATACGCAGTATTTT.

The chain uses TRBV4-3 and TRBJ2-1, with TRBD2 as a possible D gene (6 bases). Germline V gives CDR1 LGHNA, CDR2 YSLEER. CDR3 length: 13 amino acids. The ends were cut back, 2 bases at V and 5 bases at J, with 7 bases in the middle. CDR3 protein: CASSQRTNNEQFF. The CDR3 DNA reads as TGCGCCAGCAGCCAACGGACTAACAATGAGCAGTTCTTC.

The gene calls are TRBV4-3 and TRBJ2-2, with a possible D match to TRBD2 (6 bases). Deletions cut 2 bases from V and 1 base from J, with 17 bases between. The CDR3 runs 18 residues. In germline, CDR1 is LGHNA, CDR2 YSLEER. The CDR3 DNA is TGCGCCAGCAGCCAAACGTACCGGGGACTCCTGAACACCGGGGAGCTGTTTTTT. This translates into CASSQTYRGLLNTGELFF.

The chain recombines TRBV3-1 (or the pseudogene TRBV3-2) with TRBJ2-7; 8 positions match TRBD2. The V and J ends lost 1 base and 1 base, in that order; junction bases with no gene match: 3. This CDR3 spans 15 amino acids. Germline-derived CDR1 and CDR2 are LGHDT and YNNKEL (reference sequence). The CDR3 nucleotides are TGTGCCAGCAGCCAAGGAACTAGCGGTTCCTACGAGCAGTACTTC. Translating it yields CASSQGTSGSYEQYF.

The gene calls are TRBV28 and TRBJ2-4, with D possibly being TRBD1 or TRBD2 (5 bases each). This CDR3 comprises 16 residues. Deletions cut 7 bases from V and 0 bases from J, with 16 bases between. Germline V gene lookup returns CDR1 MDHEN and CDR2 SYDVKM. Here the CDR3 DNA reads TGTGCCAGCACCTTAGGGACCGCAATAGCCAAAAACATTCAGTACTTC. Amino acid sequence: CASTLGTAIAKNIQYF. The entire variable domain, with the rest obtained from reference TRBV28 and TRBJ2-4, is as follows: DVKVTQSSRYLVKRTGEKVFLECVQDMDHENMFWYRQDPGLGLRLIYFSYDVKMKEKGDIPEGYSVSREKKERFSLILESASTNQTSMYLCASTLGTAIAKNIQYFGAGTRLSVL.

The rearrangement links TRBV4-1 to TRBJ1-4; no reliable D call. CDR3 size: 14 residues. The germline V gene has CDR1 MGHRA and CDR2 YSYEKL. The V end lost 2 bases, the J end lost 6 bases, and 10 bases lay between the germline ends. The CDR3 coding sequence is TGCGCCAGCAGCCAAAATTGGGGATATGAAAAACTGTTTTTT. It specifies CASSQNWGYEKLFF.